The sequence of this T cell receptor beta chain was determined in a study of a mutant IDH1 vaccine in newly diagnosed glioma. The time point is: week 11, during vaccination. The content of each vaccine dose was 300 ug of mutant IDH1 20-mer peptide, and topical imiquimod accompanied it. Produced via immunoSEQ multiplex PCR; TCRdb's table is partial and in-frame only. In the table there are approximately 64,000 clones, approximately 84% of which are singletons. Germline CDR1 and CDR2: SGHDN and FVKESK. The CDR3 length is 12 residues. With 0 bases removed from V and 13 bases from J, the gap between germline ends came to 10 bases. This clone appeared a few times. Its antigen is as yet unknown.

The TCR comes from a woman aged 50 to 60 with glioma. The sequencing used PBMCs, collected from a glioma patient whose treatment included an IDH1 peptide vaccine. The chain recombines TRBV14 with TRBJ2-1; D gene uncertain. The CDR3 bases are TGTGCCAGCAGCCAAGATTTCCACCGACAGTTCTTC. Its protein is CASSQDFHRQFF.